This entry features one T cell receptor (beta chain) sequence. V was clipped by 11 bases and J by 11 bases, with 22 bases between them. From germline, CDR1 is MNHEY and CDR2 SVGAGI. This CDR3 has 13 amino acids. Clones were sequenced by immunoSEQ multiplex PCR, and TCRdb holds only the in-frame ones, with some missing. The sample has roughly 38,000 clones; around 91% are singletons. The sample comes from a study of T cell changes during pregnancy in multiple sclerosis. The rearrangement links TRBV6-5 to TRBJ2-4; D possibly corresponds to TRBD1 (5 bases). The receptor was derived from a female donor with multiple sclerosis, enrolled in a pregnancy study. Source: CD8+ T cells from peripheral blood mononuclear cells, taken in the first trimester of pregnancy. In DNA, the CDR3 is TGTGCCGCTTTTCCGGCAGGGTCCTTGGTTCAGTACTTC. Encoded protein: CAAFPAGSLVQYF.